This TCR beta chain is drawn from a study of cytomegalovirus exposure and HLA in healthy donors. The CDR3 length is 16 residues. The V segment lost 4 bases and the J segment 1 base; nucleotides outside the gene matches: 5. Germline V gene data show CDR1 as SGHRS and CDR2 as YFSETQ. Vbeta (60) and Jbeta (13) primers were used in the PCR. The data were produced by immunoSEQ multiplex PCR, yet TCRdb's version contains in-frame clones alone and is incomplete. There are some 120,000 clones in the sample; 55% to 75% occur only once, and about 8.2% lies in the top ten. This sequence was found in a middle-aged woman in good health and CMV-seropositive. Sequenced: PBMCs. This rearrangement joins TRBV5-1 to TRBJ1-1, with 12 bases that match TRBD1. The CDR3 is CASSRGTGGTNTEAFF. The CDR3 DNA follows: TGCGCCAGCAGCCGAGGGACAGGGGGCACGAACACTGAAGCTTTCTTT. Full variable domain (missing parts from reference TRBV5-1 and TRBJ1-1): KAGVTQTPRYLIKTRGQQVTLSCSPISGHRSVSWYQQTPGQGLQFLFEYFSETQRNKGNFPGRFSGRQFSNSRSEMNVSTLELGDSALYLCASSRGTGGTNTEAFFGQGTRLTVV.